Sequencing of this T cell receptor beta chain was carried out in a study of PD-L1 blockade in urothelial cancer (dated by TCRdb to about 2017). Study-wide context: Every patient began therapy around 2014 and was given atezolizumab 1,200 mg intravenously every 3 weeks. About 90% of the 29 patients were identified as males with urothelial cancer of bladder origin, and a prior smoking history was reported by 18 of 29 patients. Patients had an ECOG performance status of 0 or 1 and had received between 0 and 3 prior chemotherapy regimens. Blood samples were analyzed at 3 weeks after treatment start (second dose) and at 6 weeks after treatment start. A median of 141,255 T cells and tens of thousands of unique TCRs was obtained from blood samples, and a median clonality of approximately 0.08 was observed. Somatic, immune and clinical correlates of response to PD-L1 blockade with atezolizumab in urothelial cancer were the focus of an exploratory multi-omic analysis. TCR sequencing covered pretreatment tumor samples and matched, serially collected peripheral blood taken before and after atezolizumab treatment. Durable clinical benefit was defined as progression-free survival longer than 6 months, and TCR features were also tested against progression-free and overall survival. In the same patients who had TCR sequencing, pretreatment tumors also underwent whole exome sequencing and RNA sequencing. Durable clinical benefit was achieved by nine patients and was not achieved by 20 patients. Twenty-nine patients had pretreatment blood TCR-seq, roughly 24 had at least one posttreatment blood collection, and roughly 24 had tumor TCR-seq.

From cysteine to phenylalanine, the CDR3 is 15 amino acids long. Only the CDR3 DNA stays, 45 bases, in frame from base 1. After removal of 0 bases from V and 8 bases from J, the junction retains 6 bases not matched to a gene. Taken from the germline V gene, the CDR1 and CDR2 loops are MNHNS and SASEGT. Concerning this clone: Which antigen it targets is not known. The input lacks base qualities; no much larger clone sits a single base away.

The time point label for this specimen denotes: peripheral blood 6 weeks after treatment start. The cohort comprised 25 to 35 patients with locally advanced or metastatic urothelial carcinoma treated at Memorial Sloan Kettering on a trial protocol. Peripheral blood mononuclear cells were collected pretreatment and during treatment, at between 1 and 8 total time points per patient. The Qiagen DNeasy Blood extraction kit was used to purify genomic DNA from total PBMCs and from tumor samples. PBMCs were collected pretreatment and during treatment, and were isolated and stored as previously described. Synthetic TCR analog templates were spiked into each PCR so that absolute template abundance could be estimated from read counts. Using the immunoSEQ assay, TCRbeta CDR3 regions were amplified from genomic DNA with bias-controlled V and J gene primers. Sequencing of rearranged TCRbeta segments was done at approximately 20X coverage. Concerning the study's data processing: Sequencing errors were corrected by clustering and CDR3s were annotated against IMGT to assign V, D and J genes. Downstream analyses used only productive TCRbeta rearrangements, leaving out any out-of-frame or stop-codon sequences. Clonality was computed as one minus Shannon entropy normalized by the log of the number of unique productive sequences. Clones differing between time points or between blood and tumor were identified by Fisher's exact test with Benjamini-Hochberg correction at adjusted p below 0.01. Entries here come from immuneACCESS through TCRdb and include only in-frame sequences with V and J called. Some clones fail to appear in such tables; in the studies checked, an unresolved V gene covers under half of the shortfall, and the cause of the remainder is unknown. Clone size and V and J calls were adopted from that table, with D and trimming inferred from the DNA. This sample lists roughly 100,000 clones; around 78% were detected once. Around 8.1% of the sample is in the top ten clones.

Beyond this particular receptor, the publication reports: Among patients with durable benefit, tumor-associated TCR clones showed greater expansion in peripheral blood 3 weeks after treatment started (n of about 21, p = 0.022). A pretreatment peripheral blood TCR clonality below the median was linked to improved progression-free and overall survival. Because the sample size was small (n of about 30) and many of the analyses were exploratory, the results are meant to be hypothesis-generating.

The chain uses TRBV6-1 and TRBJ1-4; 7 bases in between match TRBD1. The clonotype comes from a man in his 70s with urothelial cancer. Material: PBMCs, obtained around atezolizumab (anti-PD-L1) treatment. The CDR3: CASSEARQGGEKLFF. The bases are TGTGCCAGCAGTGAAGCCCGGCAGGGGGGAGAAAAACTGTTTTTT.